This T cell receptor (beta chain) was retrieved from a study of OX40 agonist ivuxolimab in advanced cancers. Germline-derived CDR1 and CDR2 are GTSNPN and SVGIG (reference sequence). Deletions cut 3 bases from V and 5 bases from J, with 10 bases between. The CDR3 consists of 12 residues. Measured with immunoSEQ multiplex PCR; TCRdb has only the in-frame clones, and not every one. The profile shows 80,000 to 100,000 clones, around nine tenths of them singletons. The sequencing here drew on CD4+ or CD8+ T cells sorted from blood, taken in a trial of the OX40 agonist ivuxolimab. This chain joins TRBV30 and TRBJ2-5, with D unresolved. This TCR was recovered from an adult with an advanced solid tumor such as melanoma, head and neck, liver or kidney cancer. CDR3 nucleotide sequence: TGTGCCTGGAGCGTAATACAGGAGACCCAGTACTTC. This codes for CAWSVIQETQYF.